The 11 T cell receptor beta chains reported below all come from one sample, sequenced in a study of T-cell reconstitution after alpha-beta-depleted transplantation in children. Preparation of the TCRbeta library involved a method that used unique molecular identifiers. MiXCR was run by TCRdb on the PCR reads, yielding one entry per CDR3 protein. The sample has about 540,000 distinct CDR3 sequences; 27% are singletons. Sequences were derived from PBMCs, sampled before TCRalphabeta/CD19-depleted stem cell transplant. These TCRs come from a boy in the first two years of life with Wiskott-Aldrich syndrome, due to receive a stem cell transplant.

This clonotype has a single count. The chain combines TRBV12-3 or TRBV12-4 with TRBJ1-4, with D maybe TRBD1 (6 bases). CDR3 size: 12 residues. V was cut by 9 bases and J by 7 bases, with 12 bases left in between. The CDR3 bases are TGTGCCAGTGGGGGCGCAGCTGAAAAACTGTTTTTT. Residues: CASGGAAEKLFF.

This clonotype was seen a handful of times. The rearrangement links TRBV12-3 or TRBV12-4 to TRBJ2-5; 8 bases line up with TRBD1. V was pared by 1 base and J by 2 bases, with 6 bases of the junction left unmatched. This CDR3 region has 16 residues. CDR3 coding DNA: TGTGCCAGCAGTTTAGGAGACAGGGGAGGACAAGAGACCCAGTACTTC. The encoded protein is CASSLGDRGGQETQYF.

CDR3 nucleotides: TGCAGTGCTTCTATTGCGGGAGGGCGGTCCTACGAGCAGTACTTC. Its translation: CSASIAGGRSYEQYF. J is TRBJ2-7 and V is TRBV20-1; 9 bases match TRBD2. V trimming: 5 bases; J trimming: 1 base; junction bases outside the gene matches: 9. This CDR3 comprises 15 residues. Germline CDR1 is DFQATT and CDR2 is SNEGSKA (reference sequence).

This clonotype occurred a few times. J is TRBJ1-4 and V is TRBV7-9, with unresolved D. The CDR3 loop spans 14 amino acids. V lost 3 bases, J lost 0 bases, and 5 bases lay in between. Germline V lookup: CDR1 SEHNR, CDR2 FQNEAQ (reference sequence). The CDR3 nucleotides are TGTGCCAGCAGCTTCGGGCCAACTAATGAAAAACTGTTTTTT. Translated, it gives CASSFGPTNEKLFF.

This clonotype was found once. In DNA form, the CDR3 reads TGTGCCAGCAGCTTGTACGGGGCTAGCACAGATACGCAGTATTTT. It encodes CASSLYGASTDTQYF. The chain joins TRBV5-4 to TRBJ2-3; D possibly matches TRBD1 or TRBD2 (5 bases each). V lost 1 base and J lost 0, with 9 bases in between. This CDR3 region has 15 residues. From germline, CDR1 is SGHNT and CDR2 YYREEE (reference sequence).

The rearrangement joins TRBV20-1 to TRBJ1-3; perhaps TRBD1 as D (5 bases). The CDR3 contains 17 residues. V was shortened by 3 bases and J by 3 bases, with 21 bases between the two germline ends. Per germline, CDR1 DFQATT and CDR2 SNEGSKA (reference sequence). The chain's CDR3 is CSASDSRSTSFGNTIYF. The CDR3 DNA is TGCAGTGCTAGCGACAGCAGGTCTACGTCCTTTGGAAACACCATATATTTT.

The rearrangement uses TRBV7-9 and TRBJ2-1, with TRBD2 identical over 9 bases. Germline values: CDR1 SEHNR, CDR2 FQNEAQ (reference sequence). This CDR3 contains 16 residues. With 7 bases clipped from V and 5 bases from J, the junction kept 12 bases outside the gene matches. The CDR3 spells CASIARVVAGDNEQFF. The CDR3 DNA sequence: TGTGCCAGCATCGCGCGGGTGGTAGCGGGAGACAATGAGCAGTTCTTC.

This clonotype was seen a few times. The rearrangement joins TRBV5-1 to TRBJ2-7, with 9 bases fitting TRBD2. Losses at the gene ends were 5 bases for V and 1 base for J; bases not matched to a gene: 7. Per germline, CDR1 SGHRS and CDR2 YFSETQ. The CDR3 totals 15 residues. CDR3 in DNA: TGCGCCAGCAGAATGTCCAGCGGGAGGTCCTACGAGCAGTACTTC. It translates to CASRMSSGRSYEQYF.

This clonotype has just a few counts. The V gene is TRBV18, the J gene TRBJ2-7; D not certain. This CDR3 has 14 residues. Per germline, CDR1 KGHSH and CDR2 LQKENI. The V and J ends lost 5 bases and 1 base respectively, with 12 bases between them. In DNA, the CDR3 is TGTGCCAGCTCAATGATTGTGAGGTCCTACGAGCAGTACTTC. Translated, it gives CASSMIVRSYEQYF.

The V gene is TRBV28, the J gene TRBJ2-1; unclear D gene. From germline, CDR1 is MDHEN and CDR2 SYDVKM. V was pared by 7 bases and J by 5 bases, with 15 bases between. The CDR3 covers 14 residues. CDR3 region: CASMRNPLNNEQFF. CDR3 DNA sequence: TGTGCCAGCATGCGCAACCCCCTTAACAATGAGCAGTTCTTC.

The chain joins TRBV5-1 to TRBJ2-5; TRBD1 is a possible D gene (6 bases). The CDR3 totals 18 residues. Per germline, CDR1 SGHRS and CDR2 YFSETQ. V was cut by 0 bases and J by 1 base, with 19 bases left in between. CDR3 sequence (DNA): TGCGCCAGCAGCTTGGTGGGGGCAGGGGCGCTGGTCCAAGAGACCCAGTACTTC. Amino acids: CASSLVGAGALVQETQYF.